What follows are 23 T cell receptor beta chains derived from one specimen sequenced in a study of cytomegalovirus exposure and HLA in healthy donors. The PCR employed 60 Vbeta primers together with 13 Jbeta primers. Clones were sequenced by immunoSEQ multiplex PCR, and TCRdb holds only the in-frame ones, with some missing. The sample has 150,000 to 180,000 clones, roughly 80% seen once. Sequencing was carried out using PBMCs. The receptors were gathered from a woman in her 40s in good health and CMV-seronegative.

The chain employs TRBV30 and TRBJ1-1, with TRBD1 matching 7 bases. The CDR3 has 13 residues. In germline, CDR1 is GTSNPN, CDR2 SVGIG (reference sequence). V trimming: 5 bases; J trimming: 1 base; junction bases outside the gene matches: 4. CDR3 sequence: CAWSQGSNTEAFF. CDR3 sequence (DNA): TGTGCCTGGTCACAGGGGTCGAACACTGAAGCTTTCTTT.

Regarding this clone: This specimen includes other DNA sequences encoding the same CDR3. The gene calls are TRBV28 and TRBJ2-7; D gene uncertain. The germline V gene has CDR1 MDHEN and CDR2 SYDVKM. Deletions cut 4 bases from V and 3 bases from J, with 4 bases between. The CDR3 is 11 residues long. The CDR3 is CASSSNYEQYF. For the CDR3, the DNA is TGTGCCAGCAGTTCAAACTACGAGCAGTACTTC.

The chain joins TRBV5-8 to TRBJ2-2; D call uncertain. The CDR3 spans 15 residues. CDR1 and CDR2 (germline): SGHTS, YDEGEE. V was pared by 0 bases and J by 1 base, with 7 bases between. CDR3: CASSLVGLNTGELFF. The CDR3 DNA follows: TGTGCCAGCAGCTTGGTCGGGTTGAACACCGGGGAGCTGTTTTTT.

The chain is built from TRBV7-9 and TRBJ2-7, with TRBD1 matching 7 bases. In germline, CDR1 is SEHNR, CDR2 FQNEAQ (reference sequence). This CDR3 is 15 amino acids long. V lost 5 bases, J lost 0 bases, and 7 bases stayed unmatched. Here the CDR3 DNA reads TGTGCCAGCAGCGGGGGACAGCGGATCTCCTACGAGCAGTACTTC. The encoded protein is CASSGGQRISYEQYF. Looking up the rest from reference TRBV7-9 and TRBJ2-7 gives the full variable domain: DTGVSQNPRHKITKRGQNVTFRCDPISEHNRLYWYRQTLGQGPEFLTYFQNEAQLEKSRLLSDRFSAERPKGSFSTLEIQRTEQGDSAMYLCASSGGQRISYEQYFGPGTRLTVT.

The chain uses TRBV5-8 and TRBJ1-1, with D maybe TRBD1 (5 bases). This CDR3 region has 13 residues. CDR1 is SGHTS and CDR2 is YDEGEE in the germline V gene. V lost 1 base to trimming and J lost 1 base, with 5 bases between them. CDR3 sequence (DNA): TGTGCCAGCAGCTTGACAGGGAACACTGAAGCTTTCTTT. Translation gives CASSLTGNTEAFF.

CDR3 nucleotide sequence: TGCAGCGGGCAAGGGGCCTGGGGCTCCTACAATGAGCAGTTCTTC. This gives the protein CSGQGAWGSYNEQFF. The chain couples TRBV29-1 to TRBJ2-1, with a weak D call TRBD1 (5 bases). V lost 7 bases and J 0 bases, leaving 16 bases between the germline ends. CDR1 and CDR2 (germline): SQVTM, ANQGSEA. This CDR3 is 15 amino acids long.

This chain uses TRBV28 with TRBJ2-7, with a tentative D call TRBD1 (6 bases). This CDR3 spans 13 amino acids. The V end was cut by 7 bases, the J end by 0 bases, with 10 bases between. CDR1 MDHEN and CDR2 SYDVKM come from the germline V gene. CDR3 coding DNA: TGTGCCAGCAATACAGGGAGCTCCTACGAGCAGTACTTC. It translates to CASNTGSSYEQYF.

CDR3: CASTAQGYEQYF. CDR3 sequence (DNA): TGTGCCAGCACCGCACAGGGCTACGAGCAGTACTTC. This rearrangement joins TRBV28 to TRBJ2-7; a possible D gene is TRBD1 (6 bases). V shed 7 bases and J shed 3 bases, with 10 bases lying between them. CDR1 and CDR2 (germline): MDHEN, SYDVKM. The CDR3 is 12 amino acids.

This rearrangement joins TRBV6-6 to TRBJ1-1; D is perhaps TRBD1 (6 bases). The V and J ends lost 6 bases and 11 bases respectively, with 25 bases between them. Germline V gene lookup returns CDR1 MNHNY and CDR2 SVGAGI (reference sequence). The length of the CDR3 is 15 residues. CDR3 protein: CASSLLPGEGGEAFF. CDR3 nucleotide sequence: TGTGCCAGCAGCCTGCTGCCAGGGGAGGGGGGTGAGGCTTTCTTT.

The rearrangement uses TRBV10-3 and TRBJ2-4; 13 nucleotides match TRBD2. CDR1 and CDR2 (germline): ENHRY, SYGVKD. The CDR3 runs to 18 residues. V lost 8 bases to trimming and J lost 0 bases; unmatched junction nucleotides: 10. The CDR3 loop is CAIGPGTSGAVAKNIQYF. In nucleotides, the CDR3 is TGTGCCATCGGTCCAGGGACTAGCGGGGCAGTAGCCAAAAACATTCAGTACTTC.

This chain links TRBV10-1 with TRBJ2-1, with TRBD1 identical over 10 bases. The germline V gene has CDR1 WNHNN and CDR2 SYGVQD (reference sequence). This CDR3 is 17 amino acids long. The J segment lost 4 bases and the V segment lost 4 bases, leaving 10 bases of the junction unmatched. CDR3 region: CASSGSGRTGGYNEQFF. The CDR3 DNA reads TGCGCCAGCAGTGGGTCGGGTAGGACAGGGGGATACAATGAGCAGTTCTTC.

The chain couples TRBV5-6 to TRBJ1-2; 8 bases align to TRBD1. Trimming at V came to 4 bases and at J to 5 bases, leaving 4 bases not matched to a gene. The CDR3 consists of 13 residues. Germline V gene lookup returns CDR1 SGHDT and CDR2 YYEEEE. CDR3 sequence reads: CASSPRTGYGYTF. The CDR3 DNA reads as TGTGCCAGCAGCCCCCGGACAGGGTATGGCTACACCTTC.

To note about this clone: The junction departs from the called germline gene at one end, perhaps through a read error. This sequence joins TRBV7-7 and TRBJ2-7, with 10 bases that match TRBD1. The CDR3 is made up of 15 amino acids. Germline V CDR1 and CDR2: SSHAT, FNYEAQ (reference sequence). The CDR3 reads CASSQGQGSSYEQYF. CDR3 in DNA: TGTGCTAGCAGCCAGGGACAGGGGTCGTCCTACGAGCAGTACTTC. Based on the CDR3 plus reference TRBV7-7 and TRBJ2-7, the full variable domain is GAGVSQSPRYKVTKRGQDVTLRCDPISSHATLYWYQQALGQGPEFLTYFNYEAQPDKSGLPSDRFSAERPEGSISTLTIQRTEQRDSAMYRCASSQGQGSSYEQYFGPGTRLTVT.

The chain has TRBV5-1 and TRBJ2-3, with D possibly matching TRBD2 (6 bases). Per germline, CDR1 SGHRS and CDR2 YFSETQ. V was trimmed by 5 bases and J by 1 base, leaving 11 bases between them. The CDR3 is 14 amino acids. The DNA for the CDR3 is TGCGCCAGCAGGCACCGGGAGCGCACAGATACGCAGTATTTT. Its translation is CASRHRERTDTQYF.

In its sample, this clone was seen once. V and J are TRBV13 and TRBJ1-1, with D possibly TRBD1 on 5 matching bases. Trimming left V 5 bases short and J 6 bases short, with 13 bases between. In germline, CDR1 is PRHDT, CDR2 FYEKMQ (reference sequence). This CDR3 is built from 13 residues. The CDR3 bases are TGTGCCAGCAGCCGAGAACAGGTCCCTGAAGCTTTCTTT. Translated, it gives CASSREQVPEAFF.

The J gene is TRBJ2-7, the V gene TRBV2; 15 nucleotides agree with TRBD2. Germline V gives CDR1 SNHLY, CDR2 FYNNEI. The CDR3 has 19 residues. With V trimmed by 4 bases and J by 4 bases, 14 bases remained unmatched. Here the CDR3 reads CASSGLAPGLAGGGYEQYF. CDR3 bases: TGTGCCAGCAGTGGTCTGGCTCCGGGACTAGCGGGAGGAGGATACGAGCAGTACTTC.

This clone was recorded only once. The chain couples TRBV6-1 to TRBJ2-2; TRBD2 might be the D (6 bases). This CDR3 is 14 amino acids long. The germline V gene has CDR1 MNHNS and CDR2 SASEGT. The V and J ends lost 0 bases and 5 bases respectively, with 7 bases between them. CDR3 DNA: TGTGCCAGCAGTGAAGCCAGCGGGACCGGGGAGCTGTTTTTT. It translates to CASSEASGTGELFF.

The chain's CDR3 is CASSVRRKAGTEAFF. The CDR3, as DNA: TGTGCCAGCAGTGTTCGACGAAAAGCAGGCACTGAAGCTTTCTTT. This chain joins TRBV6-1 and TRBJ1-1, with no clear D. Germline CDR1 reads MNHNS; CDR2 reads SASEGT. This CDR3 comprises 15 residues. Trimming shortened V by 4 bases and J by 4 bases, and 16 bases separated the two germline ends.

The table lists this clone with a few counts. CDR3 sequence (DNA): TGTGCCAGCAGTTACTTTCCCGAGGGGAACACTGAAGCTTTCTTT. Amino acid sequence: CASSYFPEGNTEAFF. This chain joins TRBV6-5 and TRBJ1-1; no firm D call. The CDR3 length is 15 residues. CDR1 and CDR2 from the germline V gene are MNHEY and SVGAGI. Between the trimmed V and J ends, which lost 1 base and 1 base, there was a span of 10 bases.

The chain employs TRBV11-3 and TRBJ2-7, with D possibly matching TRBD2 (6 bases). CDR3 length: 15 amino acids. V gave up 4 bases and J gave up 2 bases, with 15 bases separating them. Per the germline V gene, CDR1 is SGHNT and CDR2 is YENEEA. CDR3 sequence: CASSSKGTFPYEQYF. CDR3 DNA: TGTGCCAGCAGCTCTAAGGGGACTTTCCCCTACGAGCAGTACTTC.

V is TRBV7-9 and J is TRBJ2-7; the D gene is possibly TRBD1 (6 bases). V was trimmed by 5 bases and J by 2 bases, leaving 10 bases between them. The CDR3 spans 13 residues. Germline V gene lookup returns CDR1 SEHNR and CDR2 FQNEAQ (reference sequence). The CDR3 loop is CASSLQGTYEQYF. CDR3 DNA: TGTGCCAGCAGCCTACAGGGAACCTACGAGCAGTACTTC.

This chain joins TRBV28 and TRBJ1-1; D is perhaps TRBD1 (5 bases). Looked up from germline, CDR1 is MDHEN and CDR2 is SYDVKM. V was cut by 2 bases and J by 1 base, with 8 bases left in between. This CDR3 comprises 14 residues. The CDR3 here is CASSLAGQNTEAFF. CDR3 DNA sequence: TGTGCCAGCAGTTTAGCCGGACAGAACACTGAAGCTTTCTTT.

This clone was detected a few times. The chain recombines TRBV5-4 with TRBJ2-7; 8 bases agree with TRBD1. V shed 4 bases, J shed 5 bases, and the junction held 8 bases outside the gene matches. Germline-derived CDR1 and CDR2 are SGHNT and YYREEE (reference sequence). The length of the CDR3 is 14 residues. The DNA of the CDR3 is TGTGCCAGCAGCCCTGGACAGGGCCGCGACGAGCAGTACTTC. Protein sequence: CASSPGQGRDEQYF.